This TCR beta chain is from a study of shared clonotypes between healthy human individuals. Germline V gene sequence: CDR1 SGHRS, CDR2 YFSETQ. The CDR3 totals 15 residues. V lost 0 bases and J lost 4, with 13 bases in between. The data were produced by immunoSEQ multiplex PCR, yet TCRdb's version contains in-frame clones alone and is incomplete. The sample contains about 2.4 million clones, approximately 93% of which appear only once. Sequenced: naive CD4+ T cells from PBMCs. Subset defined: CD45RA+ positively selected. This sequence joins TRBV5-1 and TRBJ1-1, with D tentatively TRBD1 (5 bases). This receptor was obtained from a young man in good health. Some clones in this sample may be carry-over from other donors' samples. The CDR3 region has the DNA TGCGCCAGCAGCTTGGAACGGCCGGGGGGCACTGAAGCTTTCTTT. It is translated as CASSLERPGGTEAFF.